This T cell receptor (beta chain) was sequenced for a study of shared clonotypes between healthy human individuals. Across the study: For every donor, three CD4 naive, three CD4 memory, two CD8 naive and one CD8 memory plates were used.

The protocol was immunoSEQ multiplex PCR, while the TCRdb copy is restricted to in-frame clones and leaves out a portion. The sample lists under 1,900,000 clones; less than 99% were seen once. The germline CDR1 and CDR2 sequences are MDHEN and SYDVKM. V was shortened by 3 bases and J by 6 bases, with 11 bases between the two germline ends. The length of the CDR3 is 14 residues. The TCR sequence derives from a young man in good health. The chain carries TRBV28 and TRBJ2-2; D gene unclear. The sample comprised naive CD4+ T cells sorted from blood. Subset: CD45RA+ positively selected. CDR3: CASSLFDRAGELFF. The CDR3 coding sequence is TGTGCCAGCAGTTTGTTCGATCGGGCCGGGGAGCTGTTTTTT.